This passage covers 25 T cell receptor beta chains from one sample sequenced in a study of blood T cell repertoires in COVID-19. Generated by immunoSEQ multiplex PCR, the TCRdb table keeps only in-frame clones and is missing some. This sample has more than 85,000 clones, with 84% found just once. Material: peripheral blood. The receptors were sampled from a human donor in a cohort sampled during active COVID-19.

The count of this clone is one. This chain uses TRBV27 with TRBJ2-7, with a weak D call TRBD2 (5 bases). There are 11 residues in the CDR3. V lost 7 bases and J lost 5, with 9 bases in between. In germline, CDR1 is MNHEY, CDR2 SMNVEV (reference sequence). CDR3 DNA: TGTGCCAGCAAGTGGGAGCACGAGCAGTACTTC. It specifies CASKWEHEQYF.

This rearrangement joins TRBV7-2 to TRBJ1-3; 8 bases align to TRBD1. This CDR3 is 15 amino acids long. V gave up 5 bases and J gave up 2 bases; unmatched junction bases: 5. The germline gives CDR1 SGHTA, CDR2 FQGNSA. The CDR3 is CASSQTGGAGNTIYF. The CDR3 bases are TGTGCCAGCAGCCAAACAGGGGGTGCTGGAAACACCATATATTTT.

The chain recombines TRBV4-3 with TRBJ2-7, with D perhaps TRBD2 (7 bases). CDR1 and CDR2 from the germline V gene are LGHNA and YSLEER. The length of the CDR3 is 15 residues. Deletions cut 0 bases from V and 4 bases from J, with 13 bases between. CDR3 residues: CASSQDKGGGYEQYF. In nucleotides, the CDR3 is TGCGCCAGCAGCCAAGATAAGGGGGGAGGGTACGAGCAGTACTTC.

The V call is TRBV5-8, the J call TRBJ1-4, with TRBD1 identical over 11 bases. This CDR3 contains 16 residues. V shed 4 bases and J 7 bases; nucleotides not matched to a gene: 9. The germline V gene has CDR1 SGHTS and CDR2 YDEGEE. CDR3 sequence reads: CASSRGTGGKLEKLFF. The CDR3 nucleotides read TGTGCCAGCAGCCGCGGGACAGGGGGGAAACTTGAAAAACTGTTTTTT.

This rearrangement joins TRBV7-2 to TRBJ1-2, with 8 nucleotides matching TRBD1. Germline lookup yields CDR1 SGHTA and CDR2 FQGNSA. Trimming removed 6 bases from V and 2 bases from J; junction bases left unmatched: 2. The CDR3 loop spans 13 amino acids. The CDR3 sequence: CASSRTGNYGYTF. The CDR3 DNA reads as TGTGCCAGCAGTCGGACAGGGAACTATGGCTACACCTTC. Variable domain in full (rest from reference TRBV7-2 and TRBJ1-2): GAGVSQSPSNKVTEKGKDVELRCDPISGHTALYWYRQSLGQGLEFLIYFQGNSAPDKSGLPSDRFSAERTGGSVSTLTIQRTQQEDSAVYLCASSRTGNYGYTFGSGTRLTVV.

This chain connects TRBV10-2 to TRBJ1-1, with D hard to call. CDR3 size: 13 residues. The V gene's germline CDR1 is WSHSY and CDR2 SAAADI. V was clipped by 8 bases and J by 5 bases, with 15 bases between them. This CDR3 reads CASDFIWRTEAFF. The CDR3 DNA follows: TGCGCCAGCGACTTCATATGGAGGACTGAAGCTTTCTTT.

The gene calls are TRBV4-3 and TRBJ1-1, with 7 bases aligning to TRBD1. CDR3 size: 15 residues. The ends lost 0 bases at V and 3 bases at J; junction bases unmatched: 4. Germline-derived CDR1 and CDR2 are LGHNA and YSLEER. In DNA, the CDR3 is TGCGCCAGCAGCCAAGATTGGCAGGGGGACACTGAAGCTTTCTTT. This encodes CASSQDWQGDTEAFF.

CDR3 region: CASSPEPGLAGLSTDTQYF. CDR3 nucleotides: TGTGCCAGCAGCCCCGAGCCCGGACTAGCGGGGCTGAGCACAGATACGCAGTATTTT. The chain is built from TRBV4-2 and TRBJ2-3; TRBD2 agrees at 12 bases. This CDR3 region has 19 residues. From germline, CDR1 is LGHNA and CDR2 YNFKEQ. Trimming cost V 4 bases and J 0 bases; bases outside gene matches: 11.

The chain carries TRBV5-1 and TRBJ1-5; TRBD1 agrees at 7 bases. This CDR3 contains 17 residues. V lost 0 bases and J lost 6; bases outside the gene matches: 12. The germline V gene encodes CDR1 SGHRS and CDR2 YFSETQ. CDR3 protein: CASSLGPRKGDSQPQHF. DNA of the CDR3: TGCGCCAGCAGCTTGGGCCCCCGGAAGGGGGACAGTCAGCCCCAGCATTTT.

This clone was observed a handful of times. The chain employs TRBV6-2 or TRBV6-3 and TRBJ2-7, with a possible D match to TRBD1 (6 bases). V lost 2 bases and J lost 7, with 15 bases in between. Germline lookup yields CDR1 MNHEY and CDR2 SVGEGT. The CDR3 runs to 14 residues. In DNA, the CDR3 is TGTGCCAGCAGTTACAGAACCGGGACACTTGAGCAGTACTTC. It yields the protein CASSYRTGTLEQYF.

The J gene is TRBJ2-2, the V gene TRBV4-3, with a tentative D call TRBD2 (5 bases). This CDR3 spans 16 amino acids. CDR1 is LGHNA and CDR2 is YSLEER in the germline V gene. V was clipped by 3 bases and J by 1 base, with 12 bases between them. CDR3 region: CASSQRGRGNTGELFF. For the CDR3, the DNA is TGCGCCAGCAGCCAGCGAGGACGGGGGAACACCGGGGAGCTGTTTTTT.

The gene calls are TRBV5-1 and TRBJ2-5; weak D call: TRBD1 (5 bases). Germline CDR1 and CDR2: SGHRS and YFSETQ. Trimming removed 1 base from V and 4 bases from J, with 11 bases in between. This CDR3 has 14 residues. CDR3: CASSLRRAGETQYF. Written as DNA, the CDR3 is TGCGCCAGCAGCTTGCGCAGGGCTGGAGAGACCCAGTACTTC.

The V gene is TRBV7-2, the J gene TRBJ2-1; TRBD2 is a possible D gene (6 bases). This CDR3 is 16 amino acids long. Trimming left V 1 base short and J 5 bases short, with 15 bases between. Per the germline V gene, CDR1 is SGHTA and CDR2 is FQGNSA. CDR3 DNA sequence: TGTGCCAGCAGCTTAGGCGGGGCGACTCTCAACAATGAGCAGTTCTTC. As protein: CASSLGGATLNNEQFF.

Here the CDR3 DNA reads TGTGCCAGTAGTAGACCGAGGGGACAGGATCTTCATGGCTACACCTTC. Protein sequence: CASSRPRGQDLHGYTF. This sequence joins TRBV19 and TRBJ1-2, with TRBD1 matching 8 bases. J gave up 6 bases and V 4 bases, and 13 bases lay outside the gene matches. The germline gives CDR1 LNHDA, CDR2 SQIVND (reference sequence). The CDR3 spans 16 residues. The full variable domain, rest sourced from reference TRBV19 and TRBJ1-2, is DGGITQSPKYLFRKEGQNVTLSCEQNLNHDAMYWYRQDPGQGLRLIYYSQIVNDFQKGDIAEGYSVSREKKESFPLTVTSAQKNPTAFYLCASSRPRGQDLHGYTFGSGTRLTVV.

This sequence joins TRBV6-2 or TRBV6-3 and TRBJ1-3; a weak D match, TRBD1 (5 bases). Trimming took off 4 bases at V and 2 bases at J, with 12 bases between the two ends. CDR3 size: 15 residues. Germline lookup yields CDR1 MNHEY and CDR2 SVGEGT. CDR3 nucleotides: TGTGCCAGCAGTTTCGGGGGTCGTACTGGAAACACCATATATTTT. Translation: CASSFGGRTGNTIYF.

The chain carries TRBV5-6 and TRBJ1-1; the D is unclear. Trimming took off 0 bases at V and 0 bases at J, with 9 bases between the two ends. Per the germline V gene, CDR1 is SGHDT and CDR2 is YYEEEE. The CDR3 runs to 15 residues. The CDR3 protein is CASSLGGSLNTEAFF. In DNA form, the CDR3 reads TGTGCCAGCAGCTTGGGAGGGAGTTTGAACACTGAAGCTTTCTTT.

The gene calls are TRBV19 and TRBJ1-6, with 8 bases aligning to TRBD1. The germline gives CDR1 LNHDA, CDR2 SQIVND (reference sequence). The CDR3 runs to 16 residues. V gave up 7 bases and J gave up 0 bases; unmatched junction bases: 5. The CDR3 is CASTRTGNSYNSPLHF. For the CDR3, the DNA is TGTGCCAGTACCCGGACAGGGAACTCCTATAATTCACCCCTCCACTTT.

The chain combines TRBV7-9 with TRBJ2-7, with 11 bases identical to TRBD2. V lost 4 bases to trimming and J lost 4 bases; unmatched junction nucleotides: 6. CDR3 length: 15 amino acids. Germline V gene data show CDR1 as SEHNR and CDR2 as FQNEAQ (reference sequence). The CDR3 DNA is TGTGCCAGCAGCTCGACCGGGACTAGCGGATACGAGCAGTACTTC. This codes for CASSSTGTSGYEQYF. Looking up the rest from reference TRBV7-9 and TRBJ2-7 gives the full variable domain: DTGVSQNPRHKITKRGQNVTFRCDPISEHNRLYWYRQTLGQGPEFLTYFQNEAQLEKSRLLSDRFSAERPKGSFSTLEIQRTEQGDSAMYLCASSSTGTSGYEQYFGPGTRLTVT.

The chain employs TRBV28 and TRBJ2-6; unclear D gene. This CDR3 has 14 residues. V shed 4 bases and J shed 4 bases, with 8 bases lying between them. In germline, CDR1 is MDHEN, CDR2 SYDVKM. CDR3 DNA sequence: TGTGCCAGCAGTTCCCCAGGAGGGGCCAACGTCCTGACTTTC. It yields the protein CASSSPGGANVLTF.

The chain uses TRBV13 and TRBJ1-3; perhaps TRBD1 as D (6 bases). The CDR3 is made up of 15 amino acids. V gave up 1 base and J gave up 2 bases, with 9 bases separating them. Germline V gene sequence: CDR1 PRHDT, CDR2 FYEKMQ (reference sequence). The CDR3 DNA sequence: TGTGCCAGCAGCTTAGACAGGGCTGCTGGAAACACCATATATTTT. This encodes CASSLDRAAGNTIYF.

The J gene is TRBJ1-2, the V gene TRBV5-6; 7 bases agree with TRBD1. V shed 3 bases and J 1 base; nucleotides not matched to a gene: 18. CDR3 length: 19 amino acids. Germline V lookup: CDR1 SGHDT, CDR2 YYEEEE. CDR3 in amino acids: CASSYTSGNRGPFNYGYTF. The CDR3 bases are TGTGCCAGCAGCTACACCTCCGGAAACAGGGGACCTTTTAACTATGGCTACACCTTC.

The V gene is TRBV5-4, the J gene TRBJ1-6; 9 bases are shared with TRBD1. Trimming removed 2 bases from V and 6 bases from J; junction bases left unmatched: 3. This CDR3 contains 15 residues. Germline loops: CDR1 SGHNT, CDR2 YYREEE (reference sequence). The CDR3 region has the DNA TGTGCCAGCAGCTTAAACAGGGGGCTTAATTCACCCCTCCACTTT. Translated, it gives CASSLNRGLNSPLHF.

The V gene is TRBV18, the J gene TRBJ2-7, with unresolved D. There are 14 residues in the CDR3. The V end was cut by 4 bases, the J end by 3 bases, with 13 bases between. Germline lookup yields CDR1 KGHSH and CDR2 LQKENI. The CDR3 nucleotides read TGTGCCAGCTCACGTACAGAGTCCCTCTACGAGCAGTACTTC. Translated, it gives CASSRTESLYEQYF.

The V gene is TRBV2, the J gene TRBJ2-2, with D hard to call. CDR3 length: 13 amino acids. Germline values: CDR1 SNHLY, CDR2 FYNNEI. Trimming took 1 base from V and 6 from J, leaving 6 bases between them. CDR3 protein: CASSEVRAGELFF. In DNA, the CDR3 is TGTGCCAGCAGTGAAGTACGGGCCGGGGAGCTGTTTTTT.

The chain carries TRBV5-1 and TRBJ1-4; tentatively, D is TRBD1 (6 bases). Trimming took off 4 bases at V and 4 bases at J, with 17 bases between the two ends. The CDR3 is 16 amino acids. CDR1 and CDR2 from the germline V gene are SGHRS and YFSETQ. CDR3 DNA: TGCGCCAGCAGCCGAGGGACAAGGGGCGGTAATGAAAAACTGTTTTTT. As protein: CASSRGTRGGNEKLFF.